Listed below are T cell receptor beta chains from one sample, sequenced in a study of blood T cell repertoires in COVID-19. Only in-frame clones appear in the TCRdb table, and some are missing; sequencing was by immunoSEQ multiplex PCR. The sample shows about 200,000 clones, about 90% of them seen only once. Specimen: peripheral blood. These receptors came from a man in his forties with active or convalescent COVID-19. The CDR3 runs from the conserved cysteine through the conserved F or W. Fields, in order: V gene, J gene, CDR3 protein.

V: TRBV27
J: TRBJ2-2
CDR3: CASSYGGGPGRELFF

V: TRBV28
J: TRBJ2-1
CDR3: CASSLEPAPPYNEQFF

V: TRBV3-1/TRBV3-2
J: TRBJ1-2
CDR3: CASSQPSTGVEGYTF

V: TRBV25-1
J: TRBJ2-5
CDR3: CASSERQFQETQYF

V: TRBV30
J: TRBJ1-6
CDR3: CAWRSYNRPGDSPLHF

V: TRBV28
J: TRBJ2-3
CDR3: CASSYSGSRTDTQYF

V: TRBV20-1
J: TRBJ1-2
CDR3: CSVMMTLDLTF

V: TRBV6-5
J: TRBJ1-1
CDR3: CASSPQVGGTEAFF

V: TRBV28
J: TRBJ1-2
CDR3: CASSTWASGYTF

V: TRBV3-1/TRBV3-2
J: TRBJ1-1
CDR3: CASSQSPGRTEAFF

V: TRBV2
J: TRBJ1-3
CDR3: CASTRDRYSGNTIYF

V: TRBV28
J: TRBJ2-3
CDR3: CASTWRDFTDTQYF

V: TRBV7-9
J: TRBJ2-2
CDR3: CASSFLGQENTGELFF

V: TRBV9
J: TRBJ1-4
CDR3: CASSSTGVTNEKLFF

V: TRBV28
J: TRBJ2-5
CDR3: CASSPPLLKTSGGVRETQYF

V: TRBV6-5
J: TRBJ1-5
CDR3: CASSYSPDQPQHF

V: TRBV6-2/TRBV6-3
J: TRBJ2-3
CDR3: CASSYGGAGTDTQYF

V: TRBV30
J: TRBJ2-1
CDR3: CAGGTGSLNEQFF

V: TRBV5-4
J: TRBJ2-5
CDR3: CASSYFETQYF

V: TRBV4-1
J: TRBJ2-1
CDR3: CASSHPGQDYNEQFF

V: TRBV11-3
J: TRBJ2-1
CDR3: CASSLDQGAEQFF

V: TRBV5-4
J: TRBJ2-5
CDR3: CASSLDLAGQETQYF

V: TRBV6-2/TRBV6-3
J: TRBJ2-5
CDR3: CASSQGGAGETQYF

V: TRBV24-1
J: TRBJ1-3
CDR3: CATSDATGESSGNTIYF

V: TRBV3-1/TRBV3-2
J: TRBJ2-7
CDR3: CASQTSGGVYEQYF

V: TRBV11-2
J: TRBJ1-4
CDR3: CASSLEPGVGEKLFF

V: TRBV27
J: TRBJ1-1
CDR3: CASSVSGSYTEAFF

V: TRBV5-1
J: TRBJ2-7
CDR3: CASSLASGQGASYEQYF

V: TRBV28
J: TRBJ2-7
CDR3: CASSPIEGSYEQYF

V: TRBV29-1
J: TRBJ2-7
CDR3: CSVEMGQGGDEQYF

V: TRBV27
J: TRBJ2-2
CDR3: CASSFGLARPDTGELFF

V: TRBV9
J: TRBJ2-3
CDR3: CASSGGQGAQTDTQYF

V: TRBV19
J: TRBJ1-3
CDR3: CASSIISSGNTIYF

V: TRBV27
J: TRBJ2-7
CDR3: CASSLGATYEQYF

V: TRBV5-1
J: TRBJ1-4
CDR3: CASSPTGATNEKLFF

V: TRBV2
J: TRBJ2-1
CDR3: CASNKDSPYNEQFF

V: TRBV29-1
J: TRBJ1-1
CDR3: CSVGGGVNTEAFF

V: TRBV28
J: TRBJ1-1
CDR3: CASSFQWGGTEAFF

V: TRBV21-1
J: TRBJ1-1
CDR3: CASESGDRGFTEAFF

V: TRBV19
J: TRBJ1-1
CDR3: CASRTGGVSSNTEAFF

V: TRBV10-3
J: TRBJ2-5
CDR3: CAISVSGTAQETQYF

V: TRBV28
J: TRBJ2-3
CDR3: CASSTSGTTDTQYF

V: TRBV27
J: TRBJ1-1
CDR3: CASSLQGYTEAFF

V: TRBV5-1
J: TRBJ1-1
CDR3: CASSRDRGSVTEAFF

V: TRBV6-5
J: TRBJ1-1
CDR3: CASRITPGSYTEAFF

V: TRBV7-9
J: TRBJ2-1
CDR3: CASSPRTSGINEQFF

V: TRBV3-1/TRBV3-2
J: TRBJ1-3
CDR3: CASSQDLSEPGNTIYF

V: TRBV11-2
J: TRBJ2-1
CDR3: CASSLSGLAFF

V: TRBV5-4
J: TRBJ2-3
CDR3: CASSLGLGQGGDTQYF

V: TRBV4-2
J: TRBJ2-5
CDR3: CASSHRTSGVPPQETQYF

V: TRBV5-1
J: TRBJ2-7
CDR3: CASSLAPGGAYEQYF

V: TRBV3-1/TRBV3-2
J: TRBJ2-3
CDR3: CASSRRSGSPTDTQYF

V: TRBV9
J: TRBJ2-1
CDR3: CASSLTSGGYNEQFF

V: TRBV9
J: TRBJ1-1
CDR3: CASRKGELNTEAFF